This T cell receptor beta chain originates from a study of blood T cell repertoires in COVID-19. Libraries were prepared by immunoSEQ multiplex PCR; TCRdb keeps only in-frame clonotypes and omits some of them. This sample carries approximately 220,000 clones, less than 90% of them seen once, and the ten largest clones take about 4%. From germline, CDR1 is LGHNT and CDR2 FRNRAP. The V end was cut by 5 bases, the J end by 4 bases, with 13 bases between. The CDR3 covers 14 residues. The source of this sequence is a young woman who had been exposed to COVID-19. The rearrangement links TRBV12-5 to TRBJ2-3; D is undetermined. The sample taken for sequencing was PBMCs or T cells enriched from blood (not recorded which). The CDR3 protein is CASGTPSSPDTQYF. The CDR3 DNA is TGTGCTAGTGGTACCCCCTCTAGTCCAGATACGCAGTATTTT.